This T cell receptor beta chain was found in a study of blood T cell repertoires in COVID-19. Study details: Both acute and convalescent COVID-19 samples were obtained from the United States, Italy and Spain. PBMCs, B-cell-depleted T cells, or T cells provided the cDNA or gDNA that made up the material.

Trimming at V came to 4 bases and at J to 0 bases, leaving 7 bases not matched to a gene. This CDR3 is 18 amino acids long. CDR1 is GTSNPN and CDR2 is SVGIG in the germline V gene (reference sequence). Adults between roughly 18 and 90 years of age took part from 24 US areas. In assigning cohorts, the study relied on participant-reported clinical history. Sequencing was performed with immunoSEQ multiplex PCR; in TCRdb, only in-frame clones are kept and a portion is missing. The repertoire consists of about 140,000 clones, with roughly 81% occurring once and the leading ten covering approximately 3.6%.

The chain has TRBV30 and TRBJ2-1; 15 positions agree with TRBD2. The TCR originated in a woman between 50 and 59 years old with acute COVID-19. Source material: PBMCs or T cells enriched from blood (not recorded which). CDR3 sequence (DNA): TGTGCCTGGAACGGACTAGCGGGAGGGGAAGGCTCCTACAATGAGCAGTTCTTC. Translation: CAWNGLAGGEGSYNEQFF.